A single T cell receptor (beta chain) is shown here with its context. The trim removed 5 bases at V and 6 bases at J, leaving 6 bases unmatched. The CDR3 has 14 residues. Germline V gene data show CDR1 as SGHTA and CDR2 as FQGNSA. The sample is drawn from a study of blood T cell repertoires in COVID-19. Study at large: T cells, B-cell-depleted T cells, or PBMCs provided the cDNA or gDNA that served as material.

Sequenced by immunoSEQ multiplex PCR; TCRdb stores in-frame clones only, minus some. The table has approximately 150,000 clones, roughly 78% seen once. The chain is built from TRBV7-2 and TRBJ2-1, with TRBD2 matching 8 bases. Sequencing was carried out using peripheral blood. The sequence was collected from a human donor with acute or convalescent COVID-19. The donor label of this sample is uncertain. The DNA of the CDR3 is TGTGCCAGCAGCCTCGGGGGGGCCCTCAATGAGCAGTTCTTC. Its translation: CASSLGGALNEQFF.